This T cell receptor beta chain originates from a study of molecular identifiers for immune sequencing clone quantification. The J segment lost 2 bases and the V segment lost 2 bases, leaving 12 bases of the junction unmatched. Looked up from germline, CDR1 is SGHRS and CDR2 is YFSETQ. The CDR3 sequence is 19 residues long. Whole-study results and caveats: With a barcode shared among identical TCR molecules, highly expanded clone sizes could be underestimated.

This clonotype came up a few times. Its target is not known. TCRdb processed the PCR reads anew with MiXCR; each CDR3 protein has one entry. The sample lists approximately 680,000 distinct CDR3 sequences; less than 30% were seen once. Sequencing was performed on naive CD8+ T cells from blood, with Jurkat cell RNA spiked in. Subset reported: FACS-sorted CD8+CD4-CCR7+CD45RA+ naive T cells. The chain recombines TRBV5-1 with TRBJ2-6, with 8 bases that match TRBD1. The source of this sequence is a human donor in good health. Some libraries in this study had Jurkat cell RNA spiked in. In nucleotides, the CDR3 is TGCGCCAGCAGCTTTTTTGGGTTGACAGGGGTACCTGGGGCCAACGTCCTGACTTTC. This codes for CASSFFGLTGVPGANVLTF.